The 30 T cell receptor beta chains below were found in one sample sequenced in a study of cytomegalovirus exposure and HLA in healthy donors. The PCR was carried out with 60 Vbeta primers and 13 Jbeta primers. The repertoire was sequenced with immunoSEQ multiplex PCR; TCRdb's copy has only in-frame clones and lacks some. This sample yields roughly 190,000 clones, of which around four fifths are seen a single time; over 3% belongs to the top ten. Material for sequencing was PBMCs. These receptors were taken from a female donor in good health and CMV-seronegative.

V usage is TRBV27 and J usage is TRBJ2-1, with D possibly being TRBD2 (6 bases). V was pared by 1 base and J by 0 bases, with 16 bases between. This CDR3 has 18 amino acids. Germline values: CDR1 MNHEY, CDR2 SMNVEV (reference sequence). The CDR3 is CASSLWFGSGYSYNEQFF. CDR3 in DNA: TGTGCCAGCAGTTTATGGTTCGGTAGCGGCTACTCCTACAATGAGCAGTTCTTC.

This chain joins TRBV9 and TRBJ2-3; 9 bases map to TRBD2. CDR3 length: 17 amino acids. Germline assignment: CDR1 SGDLS and CDR2 YYNGEE. The junction had 5 bases not matched to a gene; V was cut back by 0 bases and J by 0 bases. The CDR3 nucleotides read TGTGCCAGCAGCGTAGATAGCGGGAGAGCTAGCACAGATACGCAGTATTTT. Its translation is CASSVDSGRASTDTQYF.

V and J are TRBV6-5 and TRBJ2-2; D remains ambiguous. Trimming shortened V by 7 bases and J by 7 bases, and 13 bases separated the two germline ends. The CDR3 is 13 amino acids. Germline V gives CDR1 MNHEY, CDR2 SVGAGI. The CDR3: CASNNGQDGELFF. CDR3 in DNA: TGTGCCAGCAACAACGGCCAGGACGGGGAGCTGTTTTTT.

This clone showed up just a few times. In nucleotides, the CDR3 is TGTGCCAGCAGTTTTAACGAGCAGGGGAAAAACATTCAGTACTTC. Translated: CASSFNEQGKNIQYF. The gene calls are TRBV28 and TRBJ2-4; TRBD1 might be the D (6 bases). The CDR3 consists of 15 residues. Deletions cut 3 bases from V and 4 bases from J, with 13 bases between. Germline V lookup: CDR1 MDHEN, CDR2 SYDVKM.

This rearrangement joins TRBV29-1 to TRBJ1-1; 8 bases are a match to TRBD1. This CDR3 region has 12 residues. Germline CDR1 and CDR2: SQVTM and ANQGSEA. Trimming cost V 8 bases and J 4 bases; bases outside gene matches: 6. The CDR3 loop reads CSSGGAGTEAFF. The DNA of the CDR3 is TGCAGCTCAGGGGGCGCCGGCACTGAAGCTTTCTTT.

The rearrangement joins TRBV6-6 to TRBJ2-1; D gene uncertain. V gave up 7 bases and J gave up 0 bases, with 7 bases separating them. Germline CDR1 reads MNHNY; CDR2 reads SVGAGI (reference sequence). The CDR3 is 13 amino acids. The CDR3 nucleotides read TGTGCCAGCACTGGGCGCTCCTACAATGAGCAGTTCTTC. This gives the protein CASTGRSYNEQFF.

A single count supports this clone. The V and J genes are TRBV9 and TRBJ2-1, with 7 bases matching TRBD2. V lost 4 bases, J lost 6 bases, and 10 bases stayed unmatched. Per germline, CDR1 SGDLS and CDR2 YYNGEE. The CDR3 is made up of 15 amino acids. Written as DNA, the CDR3 is TGTGCCAGCAGCCCCAACTTGGCTAGCGGCAATGAGCAGTTCTTC. Translating it yields CASSPNLASGNEQFF. The full variable domain, with the rest looked up from reference TRBV9 and TRBJ2-1, is DSGVTQTPKHLITATGQRVTLRCSPRSGDLSVYWYQQSLDQGLQFLIQYYNGEERAKGNILERFSAQQFPDLHSELNLSSLELGDSALYFCASSPNLASGNEQFFGPGTRLTVL.

This clone was detected only once. The chain joins TRBV5-1 to TRBJ2-7; 11 nucleotides align to TRBD1. Germline V lookup: CDR1 SGHRS, CDR2 YFSETQ. CDR3 size: 15 residues. The J segment lost 3 bases and the V segment lost 4 bases, leaving 6 bases of the junction unmatched. In nucleotides, the CDR3 is TGCGCCAGCAGCCCCACCGGGACAGGGGGCTACGAGCAGTACTTC. Translated: CASSPTGTGGYEQYF. The whole variable domain, remainder taken from reference TRBV5-1 and TRBJ2-7, is KAGVTQTPRYLIKTRGQQVTLSCSPISGHRSVSWYQQTPGQGLQFLFEYFSETQRNKGNFPGRFSGRQFSNSRSEMNVSTLELGDSALYLCASSPTGTGGYEQYFGPGTRLTVT.

This clone has just a few counts. The J gene is TRBJ1-1, the V gene TRBV30, with 12 nucleotides matching TRBD1. Germline CDR1 reads GTSNPN; CDR2 reads SVGIG (reference sequence). V lost 3 bases and J lost 4; bases outside the gene matches: 0. CDR3 length: 13 amino acids. DNA of the CDR3: TGTGCCTGGAGGGGACAGGGGGCCACTGAAGCTTTCTTT. Encoded protein: CAWRGQGATEAFF.

The V call is TRBV27, the J call TRBJ2-7; 9 nucleotides align to TRBD2. The ends lost 7 bases at V and 2 bases at J; junction bases unmatched: 9. CDR1 and CDR2 (germline): MNHEY, SMNVEV (reference sequence). The CDR3 covers 15 residues. The CDR3, as DNA: TGTGCCAGCATTACTTCGCGGGGGGGCCCCTACGAGCAGTACTTC. It yields the protein CASITSRGGPYEQYF.

The CDR3 DNA is TGTGCCAGCAGCTTAGGTTCTGGACAGGGAAATCAGCCCCAGCATTTT. Encoded protein: CASSLGSGQGNQPQHF. The V gene is TRBV7-2, the J gene TRBJ1-5, with 8 bases aligning to TRBD1. CDR3 length: 16 residues. V trimming: 1 base; J trimming: 4 bases; junction bases outside the gene matches: 6. CDR1 and CDR2 (germline): SGHTA, FQGNSA. Drawing the rest from reference TRBV7-2 and TRBJ1-5, the complete variable domain is GAGVSQSPSNKVTEKGKDVELRCDPISGHTALYWYRQSLGQGLEFLIYFQGNSAPDKSGLPSDRFSAERTGGSVSTLTIQRTQQEDSAVYLCASSLGSGQGNQPQHFGDGTRLSIL.

The J gene is TRBJ2-3, the V gene TRBV5-1, with 7 bases aligning to TRBD2. CDR3 size: 17 residues. CDR1 is SGHRS, CDR2 YFSETQ, per germline. After removal of 1 base from V and 0 bases from J, the junction contained 8 bases not matched to a gene. The CDR3, as DNA: TGCGCCAGCAGCTTGAACGTAGCGGGCTCAAGCACAGATACGCAGTATTTT. This gives the protein CASSLNVAGSSTDTQYF.

The rearrangement uses TRBV9 and TRBJ2-1; tentatively, D is TRBD2 (6 bases). Germline CDR1 and CDR2: SGDLS and YYNGEE. CDR3 length: 16 amino acids. The V and J ends lost 0 bases and 5 bases respectively, with 15 bases between them. CDR3 sequence: CASSVGDSVGNNEQFF. The CDR3 DNA is TGTGCCAGCAGCGTAGGGGACTCGGTGGGGAACAATGAGCAGTTCTTC.

The V gene is TRBV6-4, the J gene TRBJ1-1; a possible D gene is TRBD1 (6 bases). The ends were cut back, 3 bases at V and 1 base at J, with 6 bases in the middle. Germline V gene sequence: CDR1 MRHNA, CDR2 SNTAGT. This CDR3 is built from 13 residues. The CDR3 reads CASSEGANTEAFF. CDR3 nucleotide sequence: TGTGCCAGCAGTGAGGGGGCGAACACTGAAGCTTTCTTT.

The V and J genes are TRBV6-1 and TRBJ1-2, with D maybe TRBD1 (6 bases). V was clipped by 5 bases and J by 5 bases, with 15 bases between them. This CDR3 has 14 amino acids. Germline V lookup: CDR1 MNHNS, CDR2 SASEGT. In DNA form, the CDR3 reads TGTGCCAGCAGTCCTTACAGGGATGAATATGGCTACACCTTC. Encoded protein: CASSPYRDEYGYTF.

The chain is built from TRBV5-5 and TRBJ2-3; 14 bases are shared with TRBD2. V lost 3 bases, J lost 6 bases, and 3 bases stayed unmatched. Per the germline V gene, CDR1 is SGHKS and CDR2 is YYEKEE (reference sequence). The CDR3 is 15 amino acids. Written as DNA, the CDR3 is TGTGCCAGCAGCTCGACTAGCGGGGGGGAGGATACGCAGTATTTT. It is translated as CASSSTSGGEDTQYF.

The rearrangement uses TRBV19 and TRBJ2-3, with D possibly TRBD1 on 6 matching bases. V was shortened by 3 bases and J by 3 bases, with 7 bases between the two germline ends. Per the germline V gene, CDR1 is LNHDA and CDR2 is SQIVND (reference sequence). CDR3 length: 13 residues. CDR3 amino acids: CASSITGTDTQYF. Here the CDR3 DNA reads TGTGCCAGTAGTATTACAGGGACAGATACGCAGTATTTT.

The chain carries TRBV2 and TRBJ1-2; D is unclear. CDR3 length equals 12 residues. The V and J ends lost 3 bases and 5 bases respectively, with 7 bases between them. The V gene's germline CDR1 is SNHLY and CDR2 FYNNEI. The CDR3 reads CASSDGNYGYTF. The CDR3 bases are TGTGCCAGCAGTGACGGGAATTATGGCTACACCTTC.

V usage is TRBV19 and J usage is TRBJ1-2; possible D gene TRBD1, 6 bases. V was cut by 7 bases and J by 4 bases, with 19 bases left in between. The CDR3 runs to 15 residues. The germline gives CDR1 LNHDA, CDR2 SQIVND (reference sequence). The CDR3 nucleotides are TGTGCCAGTACTCTTCTACGGGGGGCCTTCTATGGCTACACCTTC. Protein: CASTLLRGAFYGYTF.

V is TRBV6-1 and J is TRBJ1-1, with D perhaps matching TRBD1 (5 bases). V lost 7 bases, J lost 4 bases, and 13 bases lay in between. The CDR3 runs to 13 residues. CDR1 is MNHNS and CDR2 is SASEGT in the germline V gene. The CDR3 region is CASTISGGTEAFF. CDR3 DNA: TGTGCCAGCACGATCTCCGGGGGCACTGAAGCTTTCTTT.

The chain is built from TRBV19 and TRBJ2-7, with D tentatively TRBD2 (6 bases). Germline V gives CDR1 LNHDA, CDR2 SQIVND (reference sequence). The germline V and J ends were trimmed by 5 bases and 3 bases, with 14 bases remaining between them. This CDR3 region has 14 residues. CDR3 sequence reads: CASSERTGGYEQYF. CDR3 DNA sequence: TGTGCCAGTAGTGAACGGACCGGGGGCTACGAGCAGTACTTC.

The V and J genes are TRBV7-2 and TRBJ2-7, with 11 bases fitting TRBD1. Looked up from germline, CDR1 is SGHTA and CDR2 is FQGNSA. The CDR3 contains 14 residues. With V trimmed by 4 bases and J by 5 bases, 4 bases remained unmatched. The CDR3 region is CASSSRTGGHEQYF. The CDR3 DNA sequence: TGTGCCAGCAGCTCCAGGACAGGGGGCCACGAGCAGTACTTC.

The chain couples TRBV28 to TRBJ1-6; 10 bases line up with TRBD1. The ends lost 6 bases at V and 5 bases at J; junction bases unmatched: 7. The germline gives CDR1 MDHEN, CDR2 SYDVKM. CDR3 length equals 16 residues. CDR3 loop: CASRGQGEMDNSPLHF. DNA of the CDR3: TGTGCCAGCAGAGGACAGGGGGAGATGGATAATTCACCCCTCCACTTT.

The gene calls are TRBV30 and TRBJ2-2; a possible D gene is TRBD2 (5 bases). Germline loops: CDR1 GTSNPN, CDR2 SVGIG (reference sequence). V lost 2 bases and J lost 5, with 18 bases in between. This CDR3 spans 16 amino acids. CDR3 coding DNA: TGTGCCTGGAGTTACTCCCTTACGACGGGGACCGGGGAGCTGTTTTTT. Translated, it gives CAWSYSLTTGTGELFF.

This clone was seen only a few times. The chain couples TRBV7-9 to TRBJ1-2; D possibly corresponds to TRBD1 (6 bases). The CDR3 covers 15 residues. V was cut by 5 bases and J by 1 base, with 14 bases left in between. In germline, CDR1 is SEHNR, CDR2 FQNEAQ (reference sequence). In DNA form, the CDR3 reads TGTGCCAGCAGCCAACCGGGACAACTTAACTATGGCTACACCTTC. Amino acid sequence: CASSQPGQLNYGYTF.

The V call is TRBV28, the J call TRBJ1-5; 10 bases align to TRBD1. V lost 2 bases and J lost 15; bases outside the gene matches: 4. CDR1 is MDHEN and CDR2 is SYDVKM in the germline V gene. The CDR3 extends over 12 amino acids. In nucleotides, the CDR3 is TGTGCCAGCAGTTTAGGGACAGGGGTGGGGCATTTT. It is translated as CASSLGTGVGHF.

The rearrangement links TRBV30 to TRBJ1-5, with 7 bases that match TRBD1. This CDR3 comprises 16 residues. Losses at the gene ends were 1 base for V and 0 bases for J; bases not matched to a gene: 6. Per germline, CDR1 GTSNPN and CDR2 SVGIG (reference sequence). CDR3 protein: CAWSAGTVYSNQPQHF. The CDR3 DNA reads TGTGCCTGGAGTGCCGGGACAGTCTATAGCAATCAGCCCCAGCATTTT.

The DNA of the CDR3 is TGTGCCAGCAGCCTACGAAGGGGCTCCTACAATGAGCAGTTCTTC. Amino acid sequence: CASSLRRGSYNEQFF. This rearrangement joins TRBV7-9 to TRBJ2-1; a possible D gene is TRBD1 (5 bases). V shed 5 bases and J shed 0 bases, with 11 bases lying between them. CDR1 is SEHNR and CDR2 is FQNEAQ in the germline V gene (reference sequence). The length of the CDR3 is 15 residues.

This rearrangement joins TRBV5-1 to TRBJ1-2, with 9 bases matching TRBD1. The junction had 14 bases not matched to a gene; V was cut back by 3 bases and J by 2 bases. The CDR3 totals 18 residues. The germline gives CDR1 SGHRS, CDR2 YFSETQ. The DNA of the CDR3 is TGCGCCAGCAGCTCCCCAAGATTCGCGGACAGGGGAAACTATGGCTACACCTTC. It encodes CASSSPRFADRGNYGYTF.

This clone was found a few times. This rearrangement joins TRBV6-5 to TRBJ1-2; 7 bases are a match to TRBD1. The CDR3 consists of 14 residues. Trimming took 2 bases from V and 8 from J; bases not matched to a gene: 8. From germline, CDR1 is MNHEY and CDR2 SVGAGI. CDR3 sequence: CASSYSSQGGGYTF. The CDR3 nucleotides read TGTGCCAGCAGTTACAGCTCGCAGGGGGGCGGCTACACCTTC.